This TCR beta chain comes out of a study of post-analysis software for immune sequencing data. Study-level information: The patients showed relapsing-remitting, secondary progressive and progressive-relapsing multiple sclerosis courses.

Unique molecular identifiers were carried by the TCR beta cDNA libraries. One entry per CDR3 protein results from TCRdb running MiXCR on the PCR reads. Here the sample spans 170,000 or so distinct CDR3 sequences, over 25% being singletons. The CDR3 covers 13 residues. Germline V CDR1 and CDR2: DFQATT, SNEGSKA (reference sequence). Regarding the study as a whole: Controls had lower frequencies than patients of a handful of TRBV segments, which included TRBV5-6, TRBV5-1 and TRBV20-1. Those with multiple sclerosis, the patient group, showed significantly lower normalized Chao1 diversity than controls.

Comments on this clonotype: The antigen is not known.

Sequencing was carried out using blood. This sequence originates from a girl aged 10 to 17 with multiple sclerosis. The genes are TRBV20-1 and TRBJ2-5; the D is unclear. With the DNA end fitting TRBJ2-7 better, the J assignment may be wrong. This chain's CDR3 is CSASRMQDGEQYF. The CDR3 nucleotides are TGCAGTGCTTCCCGGATGCAGGACGGCGAGCAGTACTTC.